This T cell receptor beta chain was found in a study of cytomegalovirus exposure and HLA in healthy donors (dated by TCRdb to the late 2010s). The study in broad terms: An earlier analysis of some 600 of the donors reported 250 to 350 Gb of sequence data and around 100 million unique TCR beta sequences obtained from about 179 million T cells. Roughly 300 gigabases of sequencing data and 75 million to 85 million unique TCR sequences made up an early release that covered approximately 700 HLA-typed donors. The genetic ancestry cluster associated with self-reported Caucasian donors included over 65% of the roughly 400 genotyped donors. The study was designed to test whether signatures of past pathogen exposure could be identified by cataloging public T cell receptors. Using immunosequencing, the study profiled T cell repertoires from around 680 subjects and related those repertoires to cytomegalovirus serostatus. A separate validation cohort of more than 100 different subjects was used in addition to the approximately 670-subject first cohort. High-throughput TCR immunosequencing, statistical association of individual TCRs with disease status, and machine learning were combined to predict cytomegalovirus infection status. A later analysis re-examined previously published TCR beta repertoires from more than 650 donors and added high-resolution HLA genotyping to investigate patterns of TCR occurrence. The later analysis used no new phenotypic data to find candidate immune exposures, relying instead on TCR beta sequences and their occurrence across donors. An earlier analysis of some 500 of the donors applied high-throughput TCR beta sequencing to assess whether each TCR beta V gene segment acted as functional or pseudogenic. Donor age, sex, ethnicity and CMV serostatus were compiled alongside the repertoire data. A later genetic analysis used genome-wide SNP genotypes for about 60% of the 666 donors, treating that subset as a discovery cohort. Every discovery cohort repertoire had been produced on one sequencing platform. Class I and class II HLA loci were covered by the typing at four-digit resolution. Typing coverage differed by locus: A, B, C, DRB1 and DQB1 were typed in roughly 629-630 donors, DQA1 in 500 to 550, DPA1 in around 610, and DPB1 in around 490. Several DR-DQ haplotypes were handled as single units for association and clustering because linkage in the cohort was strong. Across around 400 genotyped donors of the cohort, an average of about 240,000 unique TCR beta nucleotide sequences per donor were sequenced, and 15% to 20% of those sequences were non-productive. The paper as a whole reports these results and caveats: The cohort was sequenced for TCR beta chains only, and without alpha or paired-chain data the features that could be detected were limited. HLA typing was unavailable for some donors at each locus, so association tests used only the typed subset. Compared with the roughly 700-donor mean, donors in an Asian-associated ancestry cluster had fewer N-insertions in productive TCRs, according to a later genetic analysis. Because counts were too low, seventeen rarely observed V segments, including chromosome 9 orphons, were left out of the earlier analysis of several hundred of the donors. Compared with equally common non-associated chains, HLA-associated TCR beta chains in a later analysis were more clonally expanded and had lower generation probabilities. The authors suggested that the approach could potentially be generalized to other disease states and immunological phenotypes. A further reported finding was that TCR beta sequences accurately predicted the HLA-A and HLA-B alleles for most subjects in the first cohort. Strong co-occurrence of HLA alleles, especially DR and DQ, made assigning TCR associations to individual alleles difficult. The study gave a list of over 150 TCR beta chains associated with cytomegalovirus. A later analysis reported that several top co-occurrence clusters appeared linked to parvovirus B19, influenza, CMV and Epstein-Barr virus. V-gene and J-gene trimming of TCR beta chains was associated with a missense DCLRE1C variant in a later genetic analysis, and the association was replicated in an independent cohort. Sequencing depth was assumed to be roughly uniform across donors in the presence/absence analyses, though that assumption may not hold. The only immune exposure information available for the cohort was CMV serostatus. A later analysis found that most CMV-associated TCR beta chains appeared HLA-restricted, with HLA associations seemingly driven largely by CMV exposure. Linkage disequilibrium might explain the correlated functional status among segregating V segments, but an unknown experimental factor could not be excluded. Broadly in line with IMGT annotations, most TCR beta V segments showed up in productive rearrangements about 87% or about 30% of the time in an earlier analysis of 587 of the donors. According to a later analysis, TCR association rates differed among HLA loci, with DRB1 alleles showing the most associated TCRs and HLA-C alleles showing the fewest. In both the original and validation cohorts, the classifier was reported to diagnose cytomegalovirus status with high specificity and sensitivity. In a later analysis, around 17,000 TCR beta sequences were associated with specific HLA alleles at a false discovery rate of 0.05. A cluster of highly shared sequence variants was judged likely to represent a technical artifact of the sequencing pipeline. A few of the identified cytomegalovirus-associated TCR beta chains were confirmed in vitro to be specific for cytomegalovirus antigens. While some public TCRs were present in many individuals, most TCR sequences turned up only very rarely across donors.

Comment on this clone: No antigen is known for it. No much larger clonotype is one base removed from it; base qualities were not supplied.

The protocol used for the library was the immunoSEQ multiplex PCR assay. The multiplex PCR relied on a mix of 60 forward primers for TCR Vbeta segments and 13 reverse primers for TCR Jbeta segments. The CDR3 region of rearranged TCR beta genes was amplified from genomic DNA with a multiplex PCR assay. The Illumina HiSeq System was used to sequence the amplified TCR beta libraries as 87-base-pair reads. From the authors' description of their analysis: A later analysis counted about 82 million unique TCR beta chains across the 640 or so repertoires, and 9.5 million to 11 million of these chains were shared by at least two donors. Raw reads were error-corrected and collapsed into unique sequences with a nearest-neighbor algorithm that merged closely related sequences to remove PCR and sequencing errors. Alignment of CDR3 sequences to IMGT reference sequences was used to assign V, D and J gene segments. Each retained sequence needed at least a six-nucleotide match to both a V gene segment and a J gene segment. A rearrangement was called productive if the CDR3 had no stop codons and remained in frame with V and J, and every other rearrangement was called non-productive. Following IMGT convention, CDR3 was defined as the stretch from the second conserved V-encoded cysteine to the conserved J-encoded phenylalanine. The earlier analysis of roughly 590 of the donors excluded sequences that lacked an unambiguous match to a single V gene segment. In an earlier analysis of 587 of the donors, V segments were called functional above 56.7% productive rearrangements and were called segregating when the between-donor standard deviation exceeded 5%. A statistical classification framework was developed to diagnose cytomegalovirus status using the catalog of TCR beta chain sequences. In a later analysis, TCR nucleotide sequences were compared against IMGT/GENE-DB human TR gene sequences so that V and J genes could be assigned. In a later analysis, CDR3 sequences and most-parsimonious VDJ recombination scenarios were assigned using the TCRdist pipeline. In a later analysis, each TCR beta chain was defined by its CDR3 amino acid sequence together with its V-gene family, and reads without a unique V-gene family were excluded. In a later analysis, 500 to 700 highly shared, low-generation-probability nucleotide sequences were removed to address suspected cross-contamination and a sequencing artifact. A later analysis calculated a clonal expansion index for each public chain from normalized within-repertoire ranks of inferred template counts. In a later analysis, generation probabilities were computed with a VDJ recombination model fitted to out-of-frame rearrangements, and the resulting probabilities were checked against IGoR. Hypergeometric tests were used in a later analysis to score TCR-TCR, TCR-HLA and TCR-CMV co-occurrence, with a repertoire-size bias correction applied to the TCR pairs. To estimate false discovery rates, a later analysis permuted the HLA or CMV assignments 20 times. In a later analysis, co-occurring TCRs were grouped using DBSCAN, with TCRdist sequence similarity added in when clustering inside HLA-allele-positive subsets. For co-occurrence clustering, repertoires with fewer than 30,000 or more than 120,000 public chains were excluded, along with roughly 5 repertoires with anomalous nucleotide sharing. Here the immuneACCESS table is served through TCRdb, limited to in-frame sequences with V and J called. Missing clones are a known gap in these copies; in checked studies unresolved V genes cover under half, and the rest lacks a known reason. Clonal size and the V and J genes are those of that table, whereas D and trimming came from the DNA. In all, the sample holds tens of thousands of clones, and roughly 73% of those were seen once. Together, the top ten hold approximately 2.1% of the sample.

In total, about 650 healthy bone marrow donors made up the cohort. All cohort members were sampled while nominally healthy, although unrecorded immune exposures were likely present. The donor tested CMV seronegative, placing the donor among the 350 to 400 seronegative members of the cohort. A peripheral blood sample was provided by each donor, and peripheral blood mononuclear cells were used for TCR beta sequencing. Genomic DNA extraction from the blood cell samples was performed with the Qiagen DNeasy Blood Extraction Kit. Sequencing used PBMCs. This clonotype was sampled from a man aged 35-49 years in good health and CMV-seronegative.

The CDR3 sequence is CASSSALPSGGETQYF. The DNA sequence is given as TGTGCCAGCAGCTCGGCTCTTCCTAGCGGGGGGGAGACCCAGTACTTC. The V and J segments used are TRBV7-9 and TRBJ2-5; TRBD2 lines up with 11 middle nucleotides. From the germline V gene (reference sequence), CDR1 is SEHNR and CDR2 is FQNEAQ. Counted from cysteine to phenylalanine, this CDR3 has 16 amino acids. CDR3 DNA is the only sequence kept; it has 48 bases, read in frame from the first base. From V the trimming removes 4 bases and from J it removes 5 bases, while the gene matches leave 9 bases of the junction unaccounted for.